Following are 10 T cell receptor beta chains from one sample sequenced in a study of metastatic and nonmetastatic thyroid tumors. With MiXCR, TCRdb called clones anew from the PCR reads. The data contain roughly 93,000 clones, approximately 11% of them singletons. Prior to thyroid surgery, none of the patients had received any treatment. Sequencing was performed on blood. The receptors shown here come from a female donor with papillary thyroid cancer or a benign thyroid nodule (not recorded which). Some clones in this sample may be carry-over from other donors' samples.

About this clone: Just one base apart from a much larger clone, this may be a read error. V and J are TRBV3-1 and TRBJ2-1, with D perhaps assigned TRBD1 or TRBD2 (5 bases each). V was pared by 7 bases and J by 12 bases, with 13 bases between. The CDR3 totals 11 residues. Germline CDR1 is LGHDT and CDR2 is YNNKEL (reference sequence). The CDR3 protein is CASTRAGGQFF. The CDR3 DNA reads TGTGCCAGCACCAGGGCGGGCGGGCAGTTCTTC.

The sample holds many counts of this clone. The genes are TRBV3-1 and TRBJ2-1, with TRBD2 identical over 10 bases. This CDR3 comprises 15 residues. After removal of 1 base from V and 3 bases from J, the junction contained 0 bases not matched to a gene. Germline V lookup: CDR1 LGHDT, CDR2 YNNKEL (reference sequence). CDR3 amino acids: CASSQGLAGYNEQFF. Here the CDR3 DNA reads TGTGCCAGCAGCCAAGGACTAGCGGGCTACAATGAGCAGTTCTTC.

This clone was seen at least ten times. The J gene is TRBJ2-7, the V gene TRBV11-1, with 14 bases that match TRBD2. This CDR3 spans 17 amino acids. Germline CDR1 is SGHAT and CDR2 is FQDESV (reference sequence). The trim removed 3 bases at V and 6 bases at J, leaving 10 bases unmatched. The CDR3 DNA is TGTGCCAGCAGCTTGGTAATGGGGACTAGCGGGAGCAGCGAGCAGTACTTC. Translating gives CASSLVMGTSGSSEQYF. The whole variable domain, filled in from reference TRBV11-1 and TRBJ2-7, reads EAEVAQSPRYKITEKSQAVAFWCDPISGHATLYWYRQILGQGPELLVQFQDESVVDDSQLPKDRFSAERLKGVDSTLKIQPAELGDSAMYLCASSLVMGTSGSSEQYFGPGTRLTVT.

This clone was detected ten times or more. The V and J genes are TRBV15 and TRBJ2-3; unclear D gene. The CDR3 is 14 residues long. Per germline, CDR1 LNHNV and CDR2 YYDKDF (reference sequence). The V gene lost 7 bases and the J gene lost 0 bases, with 11 bases spanning the gap. The CDR3 DNA is TGTGCCACCATAAAACACCCTAGCACAGATACGCAGTATTTT. This translates into CATIKHPSTDTQYF.

This clone was picked up many times. A read error may account for a junction end that differs from germline. The sample holds other DNA sequences that translate to the same CDR3. V and J are TRBV3-1 and TRBJ1-2; 7 nucleotides match TRBD1. Germline CDR1 reads LGHDT; CDR2 reads YNNKEL (reference sequence). This CDR3 comprises 13 residues. The CDR3 here is CASRGTENYGYTF. The CDR3 DNA reads as TGTGCCAGCAGAGGGACAGAGAACTATGGTTACACCTTC.

V and J are TRBV20-1 and TRBJ2-2; TRBD2 matches 9 bases. CDR1 is DFQATT, CDR2 SNEGSKA, per germline (reference sequence). The CDR3 is 16 residues long. V was clipped by 6 bases and J by 6 bases; unmatched bases: 14. CDR3 nucleotide sequence: TGCAGTGCCCCCGTGGTGGGCGGGAGGGCCGCCGGGGAGCTGTTTTTT. This codes for CSAPVVGGRAAGELFF.

This clone appeared many times. The chain joins TRBV28 to TRBJ1-1; perhaps TRBD1 as D (5 bases). The CDR3 totals 15 residues. The germline V gene encodes CDR1 MDHEN and CDR2 SYDVKM. V lost 6 bases and J 0 bases, leaving 14 bases between the germline ends. As DNA, the CDR3 is TGTGCCAGCAGCCCCACCAGGGCCGTGAACACTGAAGCTTTCTTT. Amino acids: CASSPTRAVNTEAFF.

The chain combines TRBV27 with TRBJ2-7; weak D call: TRBD2 (6 bases). The CDR3 is 15 amino acids. The germline V gene encodes CDR1 MNHEY and CDR2 SMNVEV (reference sequence). Trimming shortened V by 7 bases and J by 2 bases, and 18 bases separated the two germline ends. DNA for the CDR3: TGTGCCAGCAAGACCTCCGGGACTGGGACCTACGAGCAGTACTTC. Translation: CASKTSGTGTYEQYF.

This clone was observed at least ten times. The chain carries TRBV9 and TRBJ2-2; 7 nucleotides align to TRBD2. There are 15 residues in the CDR3. V lost 3 bases and J lost 3; bases outside the gene matches: 5. Germline CDR1 reads SGDLS; CDR2 reads YYNGEE. CDR3 residues: CASSATGGYTGELFF. The CDR3, as DNA: TGTGCCAGCAGCGCGACCGGGGGGTACACCGGGGAGCTGTTTTTT. Filled out from reference TRBV9 and TRBJ2-2, the complete variable domain reads DSGVTQTPKHLITATGQRVTLRCSPRSGDLSVYWYQQSLDQGLQFLIQYYNGEERAKGNILERFSAQQFPDLHSELNLSSLELGDSALYFCASSATGGYTGELFFGEGSRLTVL.

This clone was recorded at least ten times. An end of the junction does not agree with germline; a read error may underlie this. The DNA of the CDR3 is TGTGCCAGCAGCCAGGGACTAGCGGGAGGCACAGATGCGCAGTATTTT. Encoded protein: CASSQGLAGGTDAQYF. The chain uses TRBV11-1 and TRBJ2-3; TRBD2 matches at 15 bases. In germline, CDR1 is SGHAT, CDR2 FQDESV (reference sequence). The CDR3 covers 16 residues.